This record covers a single T cell receptor beta chain. The sample belongs to a study of blood T cell repertoires in COVID-19. Assay used: immunoSEQ multiplex PCR; TCRdb lists only in-frame clones, some missing. The repertoire holds approximately 400,000 clones, with around 90% as singletons. Membership in each cohort depended on participant-reported clinical history. This CDR3 comprises 16 residues. Trimming left V 0 bases short and J 7 bases short, with 16 bases between. CDR1 SGHAT and CDR2 FQDESV come from the germline V gene (reference sequence). Sequencing was carried out using PBMCs or T cells enriched from blood (not recorded which). The chain links TRBV11-1 to TRBJ2-1; tentatively, D is TRBD1 (6 bases). This clonotype was obtained from a woman younger than 35 who had recovered from COVID-19. The CDR3 loop reads CASSLALLGARNEQFF. For the CDR3, the DNA is TGTGCCAGCAGCTTAGCTCTACTGGGGGCGCGGAATGAGCAGTTCTTC.